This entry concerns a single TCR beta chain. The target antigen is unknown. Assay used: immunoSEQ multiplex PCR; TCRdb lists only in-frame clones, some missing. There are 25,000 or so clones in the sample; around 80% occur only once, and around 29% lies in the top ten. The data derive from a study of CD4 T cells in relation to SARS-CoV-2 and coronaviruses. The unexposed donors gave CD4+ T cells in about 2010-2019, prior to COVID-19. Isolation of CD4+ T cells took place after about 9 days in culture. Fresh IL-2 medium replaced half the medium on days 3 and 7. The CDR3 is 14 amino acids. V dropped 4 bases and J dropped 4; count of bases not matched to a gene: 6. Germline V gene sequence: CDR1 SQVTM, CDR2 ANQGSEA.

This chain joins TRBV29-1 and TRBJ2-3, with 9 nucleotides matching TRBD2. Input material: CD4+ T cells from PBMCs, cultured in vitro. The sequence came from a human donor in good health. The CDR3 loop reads CSVALLAGPDTQYF. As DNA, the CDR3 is TGCAGCGTTGCTTTACTAGCGGGCCCAGATACGCAGTATTTT.